The rows below give T cell receptor beta chains drawn from one sample of a study of shared clonotypes between healthy human individuals. Clones were sequenced by immunoSEQ multiplex PCR, and TCRdb holds only the in-frame ones, with some missing. The sample shows about 1 million clones, more than 65% of them seen only once. Sequencing was performed on memory CD4+ T cells sorted from blood. The receptors were sampled from a man between 18 and 29 years old in good health. Both conserved end residues are part of each CDR3. D genes are given only for firm matches.

>TRBD2|TRBV5-1
CASSGLAGEDTQYF
>NA|TRBV5-1
CASSLANRDIGNTIYF
>NA|TRBV5-4
CASSFGQDSYEQYF
>NA|TRBV5-6
CASSLGPVSGANVLTF
>TRBD2|TRBV9
CASSVNAGVHETQYF
>NA|TRBV5-1
CASSPQGNGYTF
>NA|TRBV9
CASSVEEGFINEQFF
>NA|TRBV28
CASGNGQHTIYF
>NA|TRBV30
CAWSRFRFYSGELFF
>NA|TRBV28
CASSTSGHQPQHF
>NA|TRBV18
CASSPPSRGTYEQYF